This TCR beta chain appears in the sequencing data of a study of shared clonotypes between healthy human individuals. Original analysis: From ImmunoSEQ came sequences covering only the junction and carrying no quality scores, so filtering differed. TCRdb's copy holds only in-frame clones and misses some; the assay was immunoSEQ multiplex PCR. Clonal size and the V and J genes are those of that table, whereas D and trimming came from the DNA. Among roughly 1,800,000 clones listed, approximately 94% were seen once. V lost 4 bases to trimming and J lost 3 bases, with 16 bases between them. Germline V gene data show CDR1 as SEHNR and CDR2 as FQNEAQ (reference sequence). The CDR3 is 16 residues long. Naive CD8 populations comprised CD45RO-negative cells positively selected for CCR7, excluding terminally differentiated effector memory CD45RA+ cells.

V gene TRBV7-9 combines with J gene TRBJ2-1; D possibly matches TRBD1 or TRBD2 (5 bases each). Sequencing was done on a sample of naive CD8+ T cells sorted from blood. The receptor was isolated from a man between 18 and 35 years old in good health. CDR3 region: CASSSPGQSDYNEQFF. CDR3 bases: TGTGCCAGCAGCTCGCCGGGGCAGTCCGACTACAATGAGCAGTTCTTC.